Below are 30 T cell receptor beta chains sequenced from a single sample in a study of blood T cell repertoires in COVID-19. Sequencing used immunoSEQ multiplex PCR; TCRdb keeps in-frame clones, though not all of them. The table lists about 46,000 clones, roughly nine tenths of them singletons. The specimen was PBMCs or T cells enriched from blood (not recorded which). The origin of the receptors is a woman aged 45-65 years who had recovered from COVID-19.

This clone was counted once. This sequence joins TRBV6-5 and TRBJ1-2; 8 nucleotides line up with TRBD1. The CDR3 consists of 14 residues. Germline lookup yields CDR1 MNHEY and CDR2 SVGAGI. J was trimmed by 2 bases and V by 7 bases; bases with no gene match: 6. The DNA for the CDR3 is TGTGCCAGCACCCGGACAGGGCAAAACTATGGCTACACCTTC. Translated: CASTRTGQNYGYTF.

V and J are TRBV28 and TRBJ2-7; 11 nucleotides match TRBD2. Germline CDR1 is MDHEN and CDR2 is SYDVKM. V shed 1 base and J 0 bases; nucleotides not matched to a gene: 5. CDR3 size: 17 residues. The DNA of the CDR3 is TGTGCCAGCAGTTTATCGGGACTAGCGGAGGGCTCCTACGAGCAGTACTTC. Translated: CASSLSGLAEGSYEQYF.

The chain uses TRBV4-2 and TRBJ2-3, with 7 bases aligning to TRBD2. The V and J ends lost 2 bases and 1 base, in that order; junction bases with no gene match: 15. Germline V gene data show CDR1 as LGHNA and CDR2 as YNFKEQ. The length of the CDR3 is 19 residues. CDR3 region: CASSQRVTGERDRTDTQYF. The CDR3 region has the DNA TGTGCCAGCAGCCAACGGGTCACTGGAGAGCGGGATCGCACAGATACGCAGTATTTT.

The rearrangement links TRBV30 to TRBJ1-2, with a possible D match to TRBD1 (5 bases). The V gene lost 1 base and the J gene lost 3 bases, with 18 bases spanning the gap. In germline, CDR1 is GTSNPN, CDR2 SVGIG (reference sequence). The CDR3 sequence is 16 residues long. This CDR3 reads CAWSAFSTAGYYGYTF. The CDR3 DNA reads TGTGCCTGGAGTGCCTTCTCGACAGCAGGTTACTATGGCTACACCTTC.

This rearrangement joins TRBV28 to TRBJ2-1; TRBD2 matches 12 bases. The CDR3 has 17 amino acids. J lost 7 bases, V lost 3 bases, and 10 bases had no gene match. CDR1 and CDR2 (germline): MDHEN, SYDVKM. CDR3 region: CASSLPSGRAPVNEQFF. The CDR3 coding sequence is TGTGCCAGCAGTTTGCCTAGCGGGAGGGCTCCGGTGAATGAGCAGTTCTTC.

The rearrangement uses TRBV25-1 and TRBJ2-3; TRBD1 matches at 7 bases. V shed 3 bases, J shed 3 bases, and the junction held 9 bases outside the gene matches. Germline values: CDR1 MGHDK, CDR2 SYGVNS. The CDR3 extends over 16 amino acids. This chain's CDR3 is CASSDIQGSWTDTQYF. The CDR3 nucleotides are TGTGCCAGCAGTGACATACAGGGGTCGTGGACAGATACGCAGTATTTT.

The chain couples TRBV7-7 to TRBJ2-5; D is perhaps TRBD1 (6 bases). The CDR3 is 14 residues long. Trimming shortened V by 5 bases and J by 4 bases, and 14 bases separated the two germline ends. Germline loops: CDR1 SSHAT, CDR2 FNYEAQ (reference sequence). The CDR3 region is CASSPGVGVETQYF. The CDR3 DNA is TGTGCCAGCAGCCCAGGGGTCGGGGTAGAGACCCAGTACTTC.

The gene calls are TRBV25-1 and TRBJ1-3, with D possibly being TRBD1 (6 bases). V shed 2 bases and J shed 4 bases, with 12 bases lying between them. The germline V gene has CDR1 MGHDK and CDR2 SYGVNS. The CDR3 is made up of 15 amino acids. The CDR3 region has the DNA TGTGCCAGCAGTGAAAACCAGGGGTCAGGAAACACCATATATTTT. Its protein product is CASSENQGSGNTIYF.

The chain carries TRBV6-1 and TRBJ2-7, with 7 bases fitting TRBD1. Germline V gene data show CDR1 as MNHNS and CDR2 as SASEGT. The junction had 5 bases not matched to a gene; V was cut back by 0 bases and J by 3 bases. The CDR3 is made up of 15 amino acids. The CDR3 DNA is TGTGCCAGCAGTGAAGCTCAGGGGGATTTCTACGAGCAGTACTTC. Amino acid sequence: CASSEAQGDFYEQYF.

V gene TRBV6-5 combines with J gene TRBJ1-1; a weak D match, TRBD1 (6 bases). Germline CDR1 is MNHEY and CDR2 is SVGAGI. V was pared by 5 bases and J by 0 bases, with 13 bases between. The CDR3 is made up of 15 amino acids. The CDR3 protein is CASSTRQAMNTEAFF. CDR3 DNA sequence: TGTGCCAGCAGTACCAGACAGGCTATGAACACTGAAGCTTTCTTT.

This chain links TRBV28 with TRBJ2-3; 9 bases map to TRBD2. The CDR3 extends over 15 amino acids. The germline gives CDR1 MDHEN, CDR2 SYDVKM. J lost 14 bases, V lost 6 bases, and 18 bases had no gene match. CDR3 loop: CASSHSSSGAKGGYF. The CDR3 DNA reads TGTGCCAGCAGCCACTCATCTAGCGGGGCCAAAGGGGGGTATTTT.

V is TRBV11-2 and J is TRBJ2-1; perhaps TRBD2 as D (6 bases). V lost 3 bases and J 6 bases, leaving 21 bases between the germline ends. The CDR3 has 17 amino acids. Germline V lookup: CDR1 SGHAT, CDR2 FQNNGV. CDR3 protein: CASSFPIGGRRSNEQFF. In nucleotides, the CDR3 is TGTGCCAGCAGCTTCCCAATAGGAGGGAGACGGAGCAATGAGCAGTTCTTC. The full variable domain, rest sourced from reference TRBV11-2 and TRBJ2-1, is EAGVAQSPRYKIIEKRQSVAFWCNPISGHATLYWYQQILGQGPKLLIQFQNNGVVDDSQLPKDRFSAERLKGVDSTLKIQPAKLEDSAVYLCASSFPIGGRRSNEQFFGPGTRLTVL.

The rearrangement joins TRBV10-3 to TRBJ1-1, with D unresolved. The CDR3 runs to 15 residues. Germline CDR1 is ENHRY and CDR2 is SYGVKD. The V end lost 0 bases, the J end lost 5 bases, and 13 bases lay between the germline ends. The CDR3: CAISESRGAGTEAFF. The DNA for the CDR3 is TGTGCCATCAGTGAGTCCCGGGGAGCGGGAACTGAAGCTTTCTTT.

The V call is TRBV7-9, the J call TRBJ2-1; maybe TRBD2 (6 bases). The germline gives CDR1 SEHNR, CDR2 FQNEAQ (reference sequence). The CDR3 has 15 residues. V was clipped by 5 bases and J by 3 bases, with 14 bases between them. CDR3 coding DNA: TGTGCCAGCAGCCTCCGGGACTCAAACTACAATGAGCAGTTCTTC. This sequence encodes CASSLRDSNYNEQFF. Full variable domain (rest looked up from reference TRBV7-9 and TRBJ2-1): DTGVSQNPRHKITKRGQNVTFRCDPISEHNRLYWYRQTLGQGPEFLTYFQNEAQLEKSRLLSDRFSAERPKGSFSTLEIQRTEQGDSAMYLCASSLRDSNYNEQFFGPGTRLTVL.

This clone appeared a single time. This chain links TRBV4-2 with TRBJ2-6; D remains ambiguous. CDR3 size: 16 residues. V shed 3 bases and J shed 3 bases, with 12 bases lying between them. Germline values: CDR1 LGHNA, CDR2 YNFKEQ. The DNA of the CDR3 is TGTGCCAGCAGCCATACAGCCTCTGATGGGGCCAACGTCCTGACTTTC. It encodes CASSHTASDGANVLTF.

V is TRBV5-6 and J is TRBJ2-1, with TRBD1 as a possible D gene (5 bases). The germline CDR1 and CDR2 sequences are SGHDT and YYEEEE. The CDR3 is 14 residues long. Trimming cost V 5 bases and J 8 bases, with 17 bases left between them. For the CDR3, the DNA is TGTGCCAGCAGAAGGGGCCGGGTGGGCCATGAGCAGTTCTTC. Translation: CASRRGRVGHEQFF.

The chain is built from TRBV7-6 and TRBJ2-5; D may be TRBD2 (6 bases). This CDR3 contains 14 residues. V lost 4 bases, J lost 5 bases, and 14 bases lay in between. CDR1 is SGHVS and CDR2 is FNYEAQ in the germline V gene. CDR3 nucleotides: TGTGCCAGCAGCTCCCAGGGAGGAGGGGAGACCCAGTACTTC. This encodes CASSSQGGGETQYF.

The chain recombines TRBV7-9 with TRBJ2-3; 7 positions agree with TRBD2. V was clipped by 2 bases and J by 6 bases; unmatched bases: 8. This CDR3 has 15 amino acids. The germline V gene has CDR1 SEHNR and CDR2 FQNEAQ (reference sequence). The CDR3 DNA is TGTGCCAGCAGCTTATTTCGGTTGGGAGGGGATACGCAGTATTTT. Encoded protein: CASSLFRLGGDTQYF. Full variable domain (remainder filled in from reference TRBV7-9 and TRBJ2-3): DTGVSQNPRHKITKRGQNVTFRCDPISEHNRLYWYRQTLGQGPEFLTYFQNEAQLEKSRLLSDRFSAERPKGSFSTLEIQRTEQGDSAMYLCASSLFRLGGDTQYFGPGTRLTVL.

This clone was recorded only once. V usage is TRBV7-2 and J usage is TRBJ1-2, with 10 nucleotides matching TRBD1. The CDR3 totals 17 residues. Trimming took 6 bases from V and 8 from J; bases not matched to a gene: 18. The germline V gene has CDR1 SGHTA and CDR2 FQGNSA. The DNA for the CDR3 is TGTGCCAGCAGAAACACCTGGACCGGGACAGGGGCTTGGGGCTACACCTTC. Its translation: CASRNTWTGTGAWGYTF.

The chain has TRBV5-1 and TRBJ1-2; D unclear. This CDR3 spans 12 amino acids. Trimming took off 1 base at V and 6 bases at J, with 7 bases between the two ends. CDR1 and CDR2 from the germline V gene are SGHRS and YFSETQ. The CDR3 here is CASSLPENGYTF. The CDR3 coding sequence is TGCGCCAGCAGCTTGCCGGAGAATGGCTACACCTTC.

The rearrangement joins TRBV19 to TRBJ2-2; D possibly corresponds to TRBD2 (6 bases). Germline V gene sequence: CDR1 LNHDA, CDR2 SQIVND (reference sequence). The CDR3 runs 12 residues. V was cut by 9 bases and J by 4 bases, with 9 bases left in between. CDR3 region: CASRGGTGELFF. Here the CDR3 DNA reads TGTGCCAGCCGGGGAGGCACCGGGGAGCTGTTTTTT.

J is TRBJ2-1 and V is TRBV28; TRBD2 aligns across 7 bases. The length of the CDR3 is 16 residues. V lost 2 bases to trimming and J lost 0 bases; unmatched junction nucleotides: 4. Germline-derived CDR1 and CDR2 are MDHEN and SYDVKM. In nucleotides, the CDR3 is TGTGCCAGCAGTTTACAACTAGCGCACTCCTACAATGAGCAGTTCTTC. Protein sequence: CASSLQLAHSYNEQFF.

This clone was seen only a few times. The chain employs TRBV6-1 and TRBJ1-1; 8 nucleotides match TRBD1. V shed 4 bases and J 5 bases; nucleotides not matched to a gene: 12. This CDR3 comprises 16 residues. Germline V gene sequence: CDR1 MNHNS, CDR2 SASEGT. The CDR3 region has the DNA TGTGCCAGCAGTGGTTTAGTCGGACAGGGCGGTACTGAAGCTTTCTTT. Translation: CASSGLVGQGGTEAFF.

V and J are TRBV6-2 or TRBV6-3 and TRBJ2-1; 9 bases align to TRBD2. J lost 4 bases, V lost 6 bases, and 4 bases had no gene match. CDR3 length: 14 residues. The germline CDR1 and CDR2 sequences are MNHEY and SVGEGT. Here the CDR3 DNA reads TGTGCCAGCAGCGGCCTAGCGGGGTACAATGAGCAGTTCTTC. Amino acid sequence: CASSGLAGYNEQFF.

The chain recombines TRBV28 with TRBJ2-5, with 11 positions matching TRBD2. V was pared by 6 bases and J by 4 bases, with 7 bases of the junction left unmatched. Germline lookup yields CDR1 MDHEN and CDR2 SYDVKM. The CDR3 runs 15 residues. The CDR3, as DNA: TGTGCCAGCAGCTTAGCGGGAGGGCCTTCAGAGACCCAGTACTTC. Translated: CASSLAGGPSETQYF.

The genes are TRBV19 and TRBJ1-1; TRBD1 is a possible D gene (6 bases). The CDR3 is 14 amino acids. The V gene lost 4 bases and the J gene lost 1 base, with 10 bases spanning the gap. Germline V CDR1 and CDR2: LNHDA, SQIVND (reference sequence). CDR3 sequence reads: CASSTGQWNTEAFF. The CDR3 nucleotides are TGTGCCAGTAGTACCGGACAGTGGAACACTGAAGCTTTCTTT.

Remarks on this clone: One junction end disagrees with the germline gene, perhaps due to a read error. This chain connects TRBV7-9 to TRBJ1-2; 9 nucleotides agree with TRBD1. Germline V lookup: CDR1 SEHNR, CDR2 FQNEAQ (reference sequence). CDR3 length: 13 amino acids. The CDR3 protein is CASSSSPGTGLAF. The CDR3 DNA is TGTGCCAGCAGTTCCTCACCTGGGACAGGGCTTGCCTTC.

This rearrangement joins TRBV3-1 (or the pseudogene TRBV3-2) to TRBJ1-1; 10 bases line up with TRBD1. Germline trimming cut 4 bases from V and 1 base from J; bases unmatched to any gene: 3. In germline, CDR1 is LGHDT, CDR2 YNNKEL (reference sequence). The CDR3 consists of 15 residues. The CDR3 DNA follows: TGTGCCAGCAGCCGGACAGGGGGAGCGAACACTGAAGCTTTCTTT. This sequence encodes CASSRTGGANTEAFF.

The V gene is TRBV21-1, the J gene TRBJ2-7; the DNA was not compared with TRBD1, the D call given in the table. TRBV21-1 is termed a pseudogene. The CDR3 contains 15 residues. DNA of the CDR3: TGTGCCAGCAGCCTCCCGGGACAGGGATCCTACGAGCAGTACTTC. Translation: CASSLPGQGSYEQYF.

The chain is built from TRBV6-2 or TRBV6-3 and TRBJ1-2; D unresolved. CDR3 length: 11 amino acids. V was shortened by 5 bases and J by 5 bases, with 6 bases between the two germline ends. The germline V gene has CDR1 MNHEY and CDR2 SVGEGT. CDR3 in amino acids: CASSGVYGYTF. CDR3 nucleotide sequence: TGTGCCAGCAGTGGAGTGTATGGCTACACCTTC.